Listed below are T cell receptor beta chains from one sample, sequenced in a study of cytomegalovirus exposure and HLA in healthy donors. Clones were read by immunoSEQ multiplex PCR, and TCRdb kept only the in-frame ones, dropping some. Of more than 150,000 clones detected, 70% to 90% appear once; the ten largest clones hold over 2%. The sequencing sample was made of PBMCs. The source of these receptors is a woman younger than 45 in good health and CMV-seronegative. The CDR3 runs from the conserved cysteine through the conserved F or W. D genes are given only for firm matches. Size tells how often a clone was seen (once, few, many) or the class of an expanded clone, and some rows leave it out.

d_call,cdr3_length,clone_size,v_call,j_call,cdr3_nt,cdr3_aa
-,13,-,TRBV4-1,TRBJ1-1,TGCGCCAGCAGCCCGAGCCAGGGGATGGGGGCTTTCTTT,CASSPSQGMGAFF
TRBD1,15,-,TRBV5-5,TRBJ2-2,TGTGCCAGCAGCTTGGGACAGGGAATGACCGGGGAGCTGTTTTTT,CASSLGQGMTGELFF
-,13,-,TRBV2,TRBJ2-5,TGTGCCAGCTACCGGGCCCTACAGGGGACCCAGTACTTC,CASYRALQGTQYF
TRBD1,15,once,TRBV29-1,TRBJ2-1,TGCAGCGTCGACCGGGGACAGAGCTTGGGGAATGAGCAGTTCTTC,CSVDRGQSLGNEQFF
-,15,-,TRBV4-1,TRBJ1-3,TGCGCCAGCAGCCAATGGGCCGTTTACGGAAACACCATATATTTT,CASSQWAVYGNTIYF
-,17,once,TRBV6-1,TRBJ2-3,TGTGCCAGCAGTGGGGGTAAGACAGTAACTAGCACAGATACGCAGTATTTT,CASSGGKTVTSTDTQYF
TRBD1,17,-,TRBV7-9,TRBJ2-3,TGTGCCAGCAGCTTAATGGGACAGGGTTTTAGCACAGATACGCAGTATTTT,CASSLMGQGFSTDTQYF
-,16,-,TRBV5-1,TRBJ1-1,TGCGCCAGCAGCTTACTGCTTGCGGGGCTCGAGGCTGAAGCTTTCTTT,CASSLLLAGLEAEAFF
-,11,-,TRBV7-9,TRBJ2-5,TGTTCCGGAAATCGAGGAGAGACCCAGTACTTC,CSGNRGETQYF
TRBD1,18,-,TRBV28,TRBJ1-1,TGTGCCAGCAGTTTTTCCGCCTCCGGGACAGTGGGCGACACTGAAGCTTTCTTT,CASSFSASGTVGDTEAFF
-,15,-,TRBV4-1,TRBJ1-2,TGCGCCAGCAGCCAAGGGAGGGGATCGGGGTTTGGCTACACCTTC,CASSQGRGSGFGYTF
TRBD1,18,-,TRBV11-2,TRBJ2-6,TGTGCCAGCAGCCCTCGATTGGGGACAGGGTCTGGGGCCAACGTCCTGACTTTC,CASSPRLGTGSGANVLTF
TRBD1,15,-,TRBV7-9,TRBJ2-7,TGTGCCAGCAGCACCACCCGGGACAGGGAGTACGAGCAGTACTTC,CASSTTRDREYEQYF
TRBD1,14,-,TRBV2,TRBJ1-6,TGTGCCAGCAGTCGACAGGGGGGAAATTCACCCCTCCACTTT,CASSRQGGNSPLHF
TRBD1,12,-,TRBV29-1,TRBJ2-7,TGCAGCGCAAACAGGGGTCTCTACGAGCAGTACTTC,CSANRGLYEQYF
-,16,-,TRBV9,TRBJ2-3,TGTGCCAGCAGCGTAGCTAGTCGCGTACCCACAGATACGCAGTATTTT,CASSVASRVPTDTQYF
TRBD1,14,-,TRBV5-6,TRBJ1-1,TGTGCCAGCACCGATGGGACAGGGAGTACTGAAGCTTTCTTT,CASTDGTGSTEAFF
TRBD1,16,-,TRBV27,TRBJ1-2,TGTGCCAGCAGTTTAAAGGGGACAGGGGGTAACTATGGCTACACCTTC,CASSLKGTGGNYGYTF
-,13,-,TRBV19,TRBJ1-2,TGTGCCAGTAGTATTGGGGGGACCTATGGCTACACCTTC,CASSIGGTYGYTF
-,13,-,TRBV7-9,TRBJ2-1,TGTTCCAGCAGGACTGGGTGGCCAAATGAGCAGTTCTTC,CSSRTGWPNEQFF
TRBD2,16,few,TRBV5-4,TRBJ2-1,TGTGCCAGCAGCTTGGTGGCGGGAGGTCCCTACAATGAGCAGTTCTTC,CASSLVAGGPYNEQFF
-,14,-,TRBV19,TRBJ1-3,TGTGCCAGTAGTGCCAGAAGCTCTGGAAACACCATATATTTT,CASSARSSGNTIYF
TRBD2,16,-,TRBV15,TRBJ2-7,TGTGCCACCAGCGGGCTGGTCGCGGGGGGGCCCAACGAGCAGTACTTC,CATSGLVAGGPNEQYF
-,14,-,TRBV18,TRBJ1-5,TGTGCCAGCTCACCAAACAGGGGCAATCAGCCCCAGCATTTT,CASSPNRGNQPQHF
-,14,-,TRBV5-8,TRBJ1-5,TGTGCCAGCAGCCCCGGGCCTACGGTCGGGGCCCAGCATTTT,CASSPGPTVGAQHF
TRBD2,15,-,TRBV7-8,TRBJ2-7,TGTGCCAGCAGCCCAAGAACCGGGACTAGTTTTATGCAGTACTTC,CASSPRTGTSFMQYF
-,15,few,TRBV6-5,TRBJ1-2,TGTGCCAGCAGTGGTCGGGATCCTCAATTGGGGGGCTACACCTTC,CASSGRDPQLGGYTF
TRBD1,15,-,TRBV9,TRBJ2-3,TGTGCCAGCGGGTGGACAGGGCTTCACACAGATACGCAGTATTTT,CASGWTGLHTDTQYF
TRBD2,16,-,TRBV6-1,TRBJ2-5,TGTGCCAGCAGTGCCGCCGGGAGGGGGAGAAGAGAGACCCAGTACTTC,CASSAAGRGRRETQYF
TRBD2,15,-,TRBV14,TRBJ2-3,TGTGCCAGCAGCGAGGGACTAGCGGGTAATATCTTGCAGTATTTT,CASSEGLAGNILQYF
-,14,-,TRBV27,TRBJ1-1,TGTGCCAGCAGTTTAACAGGGTGGAACACTGAAGCTTTCTTT,CASSLTGWNTEAFF
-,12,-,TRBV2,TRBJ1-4,TGTGCCGGTACGGGAGGTAATGAAAAACTGTTTTTT,CAGTGGNEKLFF
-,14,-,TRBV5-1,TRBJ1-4,TGCGCCAGCAGCTCAGGGCAGGGAAGTGAAAAACTGTTTTTT,CASSSGQGSEKLFF
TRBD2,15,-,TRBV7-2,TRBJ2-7,TGTGCCAGCAGCTCCCTAGCGGGTTCCCTCTACGAGCAGTACTTC,CASSSLAGSLYEQYF
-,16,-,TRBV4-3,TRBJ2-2,TGCGCCAGCAGCCAAGATGCCGGGGGGCCGCCCGGGGAGCTGTTTTTT,CASSQDAGGPPGELFF
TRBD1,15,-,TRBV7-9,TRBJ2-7,TGTGCCAGCAGCGCTCAACAGGGGAATTACTACGAGCAGTACTTC,CASSAQQGNYYEQYF
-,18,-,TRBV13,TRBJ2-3,TGTGCCAGCAGCCGGGGCGGGGGGACAGGGCGGTTCACAGATACGCAGTATTTT,CASSRGGGTGRFTDTQYF